This T cell receptor beta chain was sequenced during a study of post-analysis software for immune sequencing data. Broader study findings: Controls had lower frequencies than patients of about 5 TRBV segments, which included TRBV5-6, TRBV5-1 and TRBV20-1.

Germline V gives CDR1 SGHRS, CDR2 YFSETQ. The CDR3 loop spans 17 amino acids. The J segment lost 6 bases and the V segment lost 3 bases, leaving 15 bases of the junction unmatched. This clonotype appeared many times. What it binds is unknown. cDNA libraries of TCR beta carried unique molecular identifiers. The T cell input of roughly 0.9 to 11 million gave about half a million cDNA molecules. MiXCR, run by TCRdb on the PCR reads, gives a single entry per CDR3 protein. Of some 800,000 distinct CDR3 sequences in the sample, about 45% were seen once. The V gene is TRBV5-1, the J gene TRBJ2-1; 7 bases line up with TRBD2. This TCR derives from a girl aged 5 to 17 with multiple sclerosis. Sequenced input: blood. The CDR3 loop reads CASSSRTGRDFGNEQFF. In DNA form, the CDR3 reads TGCGCCAGCAGCTCAAGAACTGGGAGGGATTTTGGCAATGAGCAGTTCTTC.